This paragraph covers one TCR beta chain sequence. The TCRbeta library was prepared with unique molecular identifiers. TCRdb reanalysed the PCR reads using MiXCR and keeps one entry per CDR3 protein. The data hold around 400,000 distinct CDR3 sequences, with about a tenth observed a single time. The data stem from a study of T-cell reconstitution after alpha-beta-depleted transplantation in children. The V end was cut by 2 bases, the J end by 2 bases, with 13 bases between. The CDR3 loop spans 16 amino acids. CDR1 is MNHEY and CDR2 is SVGEGT in the germline V gene. This chain joins TRBV6-2 or TRBV6-3 and TRBJ1-5; the D is unclear. This receptor was taken from a human donor who donated a stem cell graft to a child with acute myeloid leukemia. This material consisted of PBMCs from the stem cell graft donor, taken from the stem cell graft. The DNA of the CDR3 is TGTGCCAGCAGTTACCCTTTGGGGTCGGGCAATCAGCCCCAGCATTTT. The encoded protein is CASSYPLGSGNQPQHF.